These 21 T cell receptor beta chains share one sample of origin, sequenced in a study of blood T cell repertoires in COVID-19. Assay: immunoSEQ multiplex PCR; the TCRdb copy retains only in-frame clones and omits some. The sample yields about 130,000 clones, around nine tenths seen once. Sequencing input: peripheral blood. The receptors shown here come from a woman in her 70s with COVID-19, enrolled during active disease.

The CDR3 nucleotides are TGTGCCTTCCGGATAGGGACAGATCCCTACAATGAGCAGTTCTTC. Its translation is CAFRIGTDPYNEQFF. The V and J genes are TRBV5-4 and TRBJ2-1; 7 positions match TRBD1. V lost 10 bases to trimming and J lost 2 bases; unmatched junction nucleotides: 12. Per germline, CDR1 SGHNT and CDR2 YYREEE (reference sequence). The CDR3 consists of 15 residues.

The V gene is TRBV27, the J gene TRBJ2-7, with a tentative D call TRBD1 (5 bases). Trimming pared 5 bases from V and 1 base from J, leaving 15 bases between. CDR1 is MNHEY, CDR2 SMNVEV, per germline (reference sequence). This CDR3 comprises 15 residues. The CDR3 nucleotides are TGTGCCAGCAGTCCCTGGTCAGGGCCTTCCTACGAGCAGTACTTC. This translates into CASSPWSGPSYEQYF.

This rearrangement joins TRBV18 to TRBJ2-7, with 10 bases that match TRBD1. The CDR3 covers 15 residues. V lost 6 bases and J lost 2; bases outside the gene matches: 7. Germline V lookup: CDR1 KGHSH, CDR2 LQKENI. CDR3 sequence reads: CASSPTGTGAYEQYF. The CDR3 coding sequence is TGTGCCAGCTCGCCGACCGGGACAGGGGCCTACGAGCAGTACTTC.

V is TRBV20-1 and J is TRBJ1-2; D not resolved. Trimming stripped 3 bases from V and 7 bases from J, with 15 bases between. Germline V gene lookup returns CDR1 DFQATT and CDR2 SNEGSKA (reference sequence). The CDR3 totals 13 residues. The CDR3 DNA reads TGCAGTGCTAGTAAGTCCCGCGAGGGTGGCTACACCTTC. It translates to CSASKSREGGYTF.

V and J are TRBV5-1 and TRBJ1-2; 8 bases line up with TRBD1. CDR3 length: 15 amino acids. Germline-derived CDR1 and CDR2 are SGHRS and YFSETQ. The trim removed 4 bases at V and 4 bases at J, leaving 9 bases unmatched. The CDR3 loop reads CASSPTGGLGYGYTF. In DNA, the CDR3 is TGCGCCAGCAGCCCAACAGGGGGTCTTGGCTATGGCTACACCTTC.

This clone was seen a handful of times. The rearrangement uses TRBV7-2 and TRBJ2-3; 7 positions agree with TRBD2. The CDR3 spans 15 residues. Trimming cost V 5 bases and J 3 bases; bases outside gene matches: 8. Germline V gives CDR1 SGHTA, CDR2 FQGNSA. The CDR3 region has the DNA TGTGCCAGCAGCCCCGGACTAGTTTGGACAGATACGCAGTATTTT. Residues: CASSPGLVWTDTQYF.

This sequence joins TRBV28 and TRBJ2-5, with D unclear. The length of the CDR3 is 15 residues. Germline V gene sequence: CDR1 MDHEN, CDR2 SYDVKM. V lost 6 bases and J 3 bases, leaving 17 bases between the germline ends. The CDR3 loop reads CASSFLYIGEETQYF. The CDR3 DNA reads TGTGCCAGCAGCTTTTTATATATCGGAGAAGAGACCCAGTACTTC. Filled out from reference TRBV28 and TRBJ2-5, the complete variable domain reads DVKVTQSSRYLVKRTGEKVFLECVQDMDHENMFWYRQDPGLGLRLIYFSYDVKMKEKGDIPEGYSVSREKKERFSLILESASTNQTSMYLCASSFLYIGEETQYFGPGTRLLVL.

This rearrangement joins TRBV6-5 to TRBJ1-1; perhaps TRBD1 as D (5 bases). The germline V gene has CDR1 MNHEY and CDR2 SVGAGI. The V end was cut by 6 bases, the J end by 3 bases, with 14 bases between. This CDR3 is 14 amino acids long. CDR3 amino acids: CASRGGSQDTEAFF. The CDR3 region has the DNA TGTGCCAGCAGGGGGGGGTCCCAGGACACTGAAGCTTTCTTT.

A single count supports this clone. The rearrangement links TRBV7-6 to TRBJ1-5; D may be TRBD1 (5 bases). This CDR3 spans 13 amino acids. Germline CDR1 reads SGHVS; CDR2 reads FNYEAQ. The V and J ends lost 1 base and 6 bases respectively, with 7 bases between them. Written as DNA, the CDR3 is TGTGCCAGCAGCTTAGGCGGGGGTCAGCCCCAGCATTTT. This encodes CASSLGGGQPQHF.

This clone was picked up a small number of times. The chain has TRBV21-1 and TRBJ1-5. TRBV21-1 is classified as a pseudogene. The CDR3 has 9 residues. CDR3 protein: CARRRPQHF. CDR3 bases: TGTGCCCGGCGGAGGCCCCAGCATTTT.

V usage is TRBV13 and J usage is TRBJ2-1; TRBD1 matches at 7 bases. Germline loops: CDR1 PRHDT, CDR2 FYEKMQ (reference sequence). J gave up 6 bases and V 4 bases, and 6 bases lay outside the gene matches. The CDR3 extends over 14 amino acids. The CDR3: CASSSWDRTNEQFF. The CDR3 nucleotides are TGTGCCAGCAGCTCCTGGGACAGAACCAATGAGCAGTTCTTC.

This clone occurred once. The chain uses TRBV3-1 (or the pseudogene TRBV3-2) and TRBJ1-5; 9 bases fit TRBD1. The CDR3 is 16 amino acids. The germline CDR1 and CDR2 sequences are LGHDT and YNNKEL (reference sequence). With V trimmed by 2 bases and J by 4 bases, 6 bases remained unmatched. The CDR3 sequence: CASSQKTGTGNQPQHF. In DNA form, the CDR3 reads TGTGCCAGCAGCCAAAAAACTGGGACAGGGAATCAGCCCCAGCATTTT.

The chain carries TRBV4-1 and TRBJ1-6; D perhaps matches TRBD1 (6 bases). Germline values: CDR1 MGHRA, CDR2 YSYEKL. The germline V and J ends were trimmed by 4 bases and 4 bases, with 8 bases remaining between them. CDR3 size: 14 residues. The CDR3 reads CASSRGQYNSPLHF. The CDR3 nucleotides read TGCGCCAGCAGCCGCGGACAGTATAATTCACCCCTCCACTTT.

This sequence joins TRBV2 and TRBJ2-2, with TRBD1 as a possible D gene (5 bases). The CDR3 length is 12 residues. The germline V gene encodes CDR1 SNHLY and CDR2 FYNNEI. Trimming removed 8 bases from V and 5 bases from J, with 9 bases in between. CDR3: CASQGGTGELFF. The CDR3 nucleotides are TGTGCCAGCCAGGGTGGGACCGGGGAGCTGTTTTTT.

The V and J genes are TRBV12-3 or TRBV12-4 and TRBJ2-5, with D possibly TRBD1 on 6 matching bases. V lost 5 bases and J 1 base, leaving 8 bases between the germline ends. This CDR3 has 13 residues. Here the CDR3 DNA reads TGTGCCAGCAGTAAGGACAGCCAAGAGACCCAGTACTTC. Protein: CASSKDSQETQYF.

This chain's CDR3 is CASRGQGRNQPQHF. Written as DNA, the CDR3 is TGCGCCAGCAGGGGACAGGGGCGCAATCAGCCCCAGCATTTT. The J gene is TRBJ1-5, the V gene TRBV10-2; 10 nucleotides line up with TRBD1. Germline trimming cut 6 bases from V and 2 bases from J; bases unmatched to any gene: 1. Germline V CDR1 and CDR2: WSHSY, SAAADI. The CDR3 has 14 amino acids.

CDR3 DNA: TGTGCCAGCAGCCAGGCTGGCCGCTCCTATAATTCACCCCTCCACTTT. It specifies CASSQAGRSYNSPLHF. The chain carries TRBV5-5 and TRBJ1-6; unclear D gene. CDR3 length: 16 residues. Trimming cost V 4 bases and J 0 bases, with 11 bases left between them. Germline CDR1 and CDR2: SGHKS and YYEKEE (reference sequence).

The chain is built from TRBV6-6 and TRBJ2-5, with a weak D call TRBD1 (5 bases). Germline CDR1 MNHNY, CDR2 SVGAGI (reference sequence). Trimming cost V 2 bases and J 5 bases, with 15 bases left between them. This CDR3 has 15 amino acids. The DNA for the CDR3 is TGTGCCAGCAGTTACCCGTCTCAGGGTATGGAGACCCAGTACTTC. Protein product: CASSYPSQGMETQYF.

This chain uses TRBV11-3 with TRBJ2-3, with D perhaps matching TRBD2 (6 bases). The V end was cut by 5 bases, the J end by 4 bases, with 13 bases between. The CDR3 covers 14 residues. The germline gives CDR1 SGHNT, CDR2 YENEEA. CDR3 sequence: CASSKSGVPDTQYF. The CDR3 DNA reads TGTGCCAGCAGCAAGTCGGGGGTCCCAGATACGCAGTATTTT.

This chain connects TRBV6-5 to TRBJ2-7; 8 nucleotides line up with TRBD1. J gave up 6 bases and V 7 bases, and 14 bases lay outside the gene matches. Per the germline V gene, CDR1 is MNHEY and CDR2 is SVGAGI. The CDR3 runs 15 residues. CDR3: CASNKGQGGLGEQYF. DNA of the CDR3: TGTGCCAGCAATAAAGGACAGGGTGGTTTGGGCGAGCAGTACTTC.

The rearrangement uses TRBV11-3 and TRBJ2-7; possible D gene TRBD2, 5 bases. Trimming cost V 5 bases and J 0 bases, with 14 bases left between them. Germline loops: CDR1 SGHNT, CDR2 YENEEA. This CDR3 region has 15 residues. The CDR3, as DNA: TGTGCCAGCAGCCCAAGGACTGAAAACTCCTACGAGCAGTACTTC. Protein product: CASSPRTENSYEQYF.